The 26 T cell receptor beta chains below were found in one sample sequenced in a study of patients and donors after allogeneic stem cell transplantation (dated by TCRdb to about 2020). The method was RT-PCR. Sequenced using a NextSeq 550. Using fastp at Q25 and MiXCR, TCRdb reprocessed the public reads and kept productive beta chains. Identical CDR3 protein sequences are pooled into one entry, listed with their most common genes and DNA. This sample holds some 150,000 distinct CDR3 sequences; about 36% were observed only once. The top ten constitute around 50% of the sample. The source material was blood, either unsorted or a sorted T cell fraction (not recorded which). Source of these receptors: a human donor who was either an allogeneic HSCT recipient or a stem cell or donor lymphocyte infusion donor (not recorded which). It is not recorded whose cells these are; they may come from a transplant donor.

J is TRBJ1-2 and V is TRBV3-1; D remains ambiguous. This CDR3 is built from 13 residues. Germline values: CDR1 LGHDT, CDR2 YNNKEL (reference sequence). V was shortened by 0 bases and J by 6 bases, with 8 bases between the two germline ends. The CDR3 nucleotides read TGTGCCAGCAGCCAAGATGGCCCCCATGGCTACACCTTC. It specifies CASSQDGPHGYTF.

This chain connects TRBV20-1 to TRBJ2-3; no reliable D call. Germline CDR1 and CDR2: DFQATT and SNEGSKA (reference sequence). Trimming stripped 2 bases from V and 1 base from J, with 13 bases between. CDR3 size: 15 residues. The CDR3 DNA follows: TGCAGTGCTAGATCCCTCCGGTCTGGCACAGATACGCAGTATTTT. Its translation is CSARSLRSGTDTQYF.

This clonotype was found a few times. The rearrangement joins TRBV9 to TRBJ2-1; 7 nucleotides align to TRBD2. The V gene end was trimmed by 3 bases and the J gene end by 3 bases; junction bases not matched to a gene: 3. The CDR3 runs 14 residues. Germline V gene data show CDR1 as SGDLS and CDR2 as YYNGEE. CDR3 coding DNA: TGTGCCAGCAGCGCGCCTAGCGGCTACAATGAGCAGTTCTTC. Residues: CASSAPSGYNEQFF. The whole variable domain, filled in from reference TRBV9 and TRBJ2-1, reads DSGVTQTPKHLITATGQRVTLRCSPRSGDLSVYWYQQSLDQGLQFLIQYYNGEERAKGNILERFSAQQFPDLHSELNLSSLELGDSALYFCASSAPSGYNEQFFGPGTRLTVL.

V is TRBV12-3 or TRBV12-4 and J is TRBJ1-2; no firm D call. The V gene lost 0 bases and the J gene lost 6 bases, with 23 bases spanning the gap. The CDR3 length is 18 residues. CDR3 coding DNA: TGTGCCAGCAGTTTAGCCCTCCCCCGGACGGAGAATTTCAATGGCTACACCTTC. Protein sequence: CASSLALPRTENFNGYTF.

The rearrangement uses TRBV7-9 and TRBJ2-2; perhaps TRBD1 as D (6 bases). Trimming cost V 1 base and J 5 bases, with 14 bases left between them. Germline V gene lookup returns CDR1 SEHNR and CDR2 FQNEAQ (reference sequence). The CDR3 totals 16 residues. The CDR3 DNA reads TGTGCCAGCAGCTTAGGCCCCAGGGGAGATACCGGGGAGCTGTTTTTT. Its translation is CASSLGPRGDTGELFF.

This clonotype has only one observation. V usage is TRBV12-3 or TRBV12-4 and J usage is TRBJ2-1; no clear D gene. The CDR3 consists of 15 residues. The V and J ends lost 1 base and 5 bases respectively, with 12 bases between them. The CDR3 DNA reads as TGTGCCAGCAGTTTAGTAGCCCTCCCGAACAATGAGCAGTTCTTC. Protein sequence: CASSLVALPNNEQFF.

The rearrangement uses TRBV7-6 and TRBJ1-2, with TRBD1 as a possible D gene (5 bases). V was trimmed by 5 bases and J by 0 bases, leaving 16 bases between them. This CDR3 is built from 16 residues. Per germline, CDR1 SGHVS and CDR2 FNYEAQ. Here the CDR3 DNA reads TGTGCCAGCAGCCCGGGGGTAGGGTTGGCTAACTATGGCTACACCTTC. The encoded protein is CASSPGVGLANYGYTF.

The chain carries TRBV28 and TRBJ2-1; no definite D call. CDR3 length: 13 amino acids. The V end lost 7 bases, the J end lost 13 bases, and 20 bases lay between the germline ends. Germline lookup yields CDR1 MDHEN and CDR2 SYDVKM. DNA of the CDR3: TGTGCCAGCAACCACTTCCGCTGTCAAGTCCAGTTCTTC. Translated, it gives CASNHFRCQVQFF.

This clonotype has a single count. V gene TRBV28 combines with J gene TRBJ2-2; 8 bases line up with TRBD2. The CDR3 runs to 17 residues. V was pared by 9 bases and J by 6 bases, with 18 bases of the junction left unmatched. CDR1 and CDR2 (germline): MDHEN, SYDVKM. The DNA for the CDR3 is TGTGCCAGTTCGAGCATTTCCCCGGGGGGGCAGGCCGGGGAGCTGTTTTTT. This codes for CASSSISPGGQAGELFF. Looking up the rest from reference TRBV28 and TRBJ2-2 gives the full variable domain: DVKVTQSSRYLVKRTGEKVFLECVQDMDHENMFWYRQDPGLGLRLIYFSYDVKMKEKGDIPEGYSVSREKKERFSLILESASTNQTSMYLCASSSISPGGQAGELFFGEGSRLTVL.

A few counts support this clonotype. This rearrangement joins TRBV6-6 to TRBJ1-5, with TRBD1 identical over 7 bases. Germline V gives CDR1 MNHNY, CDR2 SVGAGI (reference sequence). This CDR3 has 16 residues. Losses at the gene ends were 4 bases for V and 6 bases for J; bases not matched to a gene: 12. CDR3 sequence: CASSSRTGGVAQPQHF. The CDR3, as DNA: TGTGCCAGCAGTTCCCGGACAGGAGGTGTGGCTCAGCCCCAGCATTTT.

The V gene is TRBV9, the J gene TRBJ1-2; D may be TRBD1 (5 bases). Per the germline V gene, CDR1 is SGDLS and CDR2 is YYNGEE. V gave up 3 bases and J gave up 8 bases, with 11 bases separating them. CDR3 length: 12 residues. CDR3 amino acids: CASSAQGEGYTF. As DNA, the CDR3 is TGTGCCAGCAGCGCGCAGGGTGAGGGCTACACCTTC.

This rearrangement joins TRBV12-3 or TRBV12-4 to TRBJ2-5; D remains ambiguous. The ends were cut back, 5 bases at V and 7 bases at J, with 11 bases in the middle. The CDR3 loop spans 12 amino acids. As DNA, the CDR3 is TGTGCCAGCAGTCCCATTCGTGGGACCCAGTACTTC. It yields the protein CASSPIRGTQYF.

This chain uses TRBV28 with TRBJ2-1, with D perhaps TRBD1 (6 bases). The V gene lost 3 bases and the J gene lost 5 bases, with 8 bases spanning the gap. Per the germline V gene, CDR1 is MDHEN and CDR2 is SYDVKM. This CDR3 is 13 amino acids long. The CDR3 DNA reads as TGTGCCAGCAGTTTCGGACAGAACAATGAGCAGTTCTTC. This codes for CASSFGQNNEQFF.

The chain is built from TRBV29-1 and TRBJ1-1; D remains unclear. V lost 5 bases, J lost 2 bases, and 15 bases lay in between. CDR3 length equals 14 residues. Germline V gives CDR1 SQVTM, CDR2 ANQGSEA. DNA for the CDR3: TGCAGCGTTTTACCCCTAACGGGAAACACTGAAGCTTTCTTT. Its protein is CSVLPLTGNTEAFF.

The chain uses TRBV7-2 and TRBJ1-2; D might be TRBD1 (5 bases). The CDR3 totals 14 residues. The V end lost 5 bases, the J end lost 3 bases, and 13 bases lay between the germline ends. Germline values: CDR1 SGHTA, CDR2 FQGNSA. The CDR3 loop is CASSVTDWDYGYTF. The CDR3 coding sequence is TGTGCCAGCAGCGTGACAGACTGGGACTATGGCTACACCTTC.

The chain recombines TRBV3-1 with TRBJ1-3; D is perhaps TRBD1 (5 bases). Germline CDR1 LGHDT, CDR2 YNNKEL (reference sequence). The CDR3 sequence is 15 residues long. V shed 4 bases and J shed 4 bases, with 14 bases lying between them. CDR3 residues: CASSLRQGVGNTIYF. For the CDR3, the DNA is TGTGCCAGCAGCCTCCGCCAGGGTGTCGGAAACACCATATATTTT.

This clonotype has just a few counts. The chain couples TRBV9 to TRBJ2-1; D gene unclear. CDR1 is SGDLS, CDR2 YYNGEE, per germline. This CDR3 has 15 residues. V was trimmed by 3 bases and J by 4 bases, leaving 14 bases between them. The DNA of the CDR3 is TGTGCCAGCAGCGCACGTAGTGGGGTTTACAATGAGCAGTTCTTC. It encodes CASSARSGVYNEQFF.

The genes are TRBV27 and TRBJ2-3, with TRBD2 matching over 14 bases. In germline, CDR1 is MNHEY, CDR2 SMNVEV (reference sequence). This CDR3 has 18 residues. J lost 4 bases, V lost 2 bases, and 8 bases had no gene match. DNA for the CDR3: TGTGCCAGCAGTTTACGGACTAGCGGGGGGCCGGCCGCAGATACGCAGTATTTT. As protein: CASSLRTSGGPAADTQYF.

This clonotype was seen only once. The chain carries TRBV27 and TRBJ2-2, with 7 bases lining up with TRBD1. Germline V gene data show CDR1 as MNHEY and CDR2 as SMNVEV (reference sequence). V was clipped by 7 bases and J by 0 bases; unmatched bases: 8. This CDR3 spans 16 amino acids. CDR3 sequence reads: CASTSWDSPNTGELFF. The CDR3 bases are TGTGCCAGCACCTCCTGGGACAGCCCGAACACCGGGGAGCTGTTTTTT.

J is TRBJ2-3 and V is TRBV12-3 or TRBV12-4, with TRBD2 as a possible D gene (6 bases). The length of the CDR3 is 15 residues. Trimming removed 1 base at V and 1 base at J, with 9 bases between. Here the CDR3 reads CASSLVGEGTDTQYF. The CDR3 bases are TGTGCCAGCAGTTTAGTTGGGGAGGGCACAGATACGCAGTATTTT.

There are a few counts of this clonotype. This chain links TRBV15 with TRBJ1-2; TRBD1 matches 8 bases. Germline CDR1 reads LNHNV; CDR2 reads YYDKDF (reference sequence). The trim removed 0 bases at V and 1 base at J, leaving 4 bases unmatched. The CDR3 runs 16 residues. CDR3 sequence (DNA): TGTGCCACCAGCAGAGACCGGACAGGGAATAACTATGGCTACACCTTC. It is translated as CATSRDRTGNNYGYTF.

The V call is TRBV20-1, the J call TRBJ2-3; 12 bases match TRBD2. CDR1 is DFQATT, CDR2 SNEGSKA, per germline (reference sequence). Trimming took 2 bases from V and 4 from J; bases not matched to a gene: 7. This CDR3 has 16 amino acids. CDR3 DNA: TGCAGTGCTAGAATATCTAGCGGGGGGGCAGCAGATACGCAGTATTTT. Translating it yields CSARISSGGAADTQYF.

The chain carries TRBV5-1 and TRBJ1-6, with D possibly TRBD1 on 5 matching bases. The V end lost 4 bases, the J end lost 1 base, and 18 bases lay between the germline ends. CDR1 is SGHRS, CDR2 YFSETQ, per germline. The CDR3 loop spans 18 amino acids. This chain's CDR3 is CASSPGPGPGSYNSPLHF. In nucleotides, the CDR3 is TGCGCCAGCAGCCCTGGACCGGGGCCGGGTTCCTATAATTCACCCCTCCACTTT.

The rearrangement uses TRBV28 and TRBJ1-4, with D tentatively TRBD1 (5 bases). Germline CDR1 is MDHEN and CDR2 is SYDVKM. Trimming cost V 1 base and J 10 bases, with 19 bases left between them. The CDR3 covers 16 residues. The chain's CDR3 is CASSLSSGTGRGKLFF. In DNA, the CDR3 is TGTGCCAGCAGTTTATCTTCCGGGACGGGGAGGGGAAAACTGTTTTTT.

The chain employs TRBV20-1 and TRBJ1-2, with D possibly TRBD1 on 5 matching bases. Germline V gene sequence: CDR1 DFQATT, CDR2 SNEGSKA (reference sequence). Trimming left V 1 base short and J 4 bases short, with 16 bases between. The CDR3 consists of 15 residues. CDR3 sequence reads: CSARGLRGEGYGYTF. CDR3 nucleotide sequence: TGCAGTGCTAGAGGCCTCCGGGGGGAGGGCTATGGCTACACCTTC.

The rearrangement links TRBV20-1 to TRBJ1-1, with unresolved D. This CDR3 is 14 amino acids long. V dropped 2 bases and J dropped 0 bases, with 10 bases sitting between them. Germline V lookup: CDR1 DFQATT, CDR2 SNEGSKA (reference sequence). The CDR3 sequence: CSARRPTLNTEAFF. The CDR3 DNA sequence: TGCAGTGCTAGACGCCCCACCCTGAACACTGAAGCTTTCTTT.